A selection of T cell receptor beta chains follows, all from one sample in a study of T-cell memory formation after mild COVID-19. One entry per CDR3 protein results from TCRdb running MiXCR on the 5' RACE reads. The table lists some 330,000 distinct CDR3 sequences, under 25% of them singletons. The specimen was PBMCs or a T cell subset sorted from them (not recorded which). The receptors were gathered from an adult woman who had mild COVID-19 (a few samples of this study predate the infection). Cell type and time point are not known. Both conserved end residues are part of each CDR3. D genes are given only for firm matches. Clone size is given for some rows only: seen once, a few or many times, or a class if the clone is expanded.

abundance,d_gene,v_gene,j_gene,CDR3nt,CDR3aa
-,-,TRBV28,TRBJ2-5,TGTGCCAGCAGGGGCATATCCAGGGAGACCCAGTACTTC,CASRGISRETQYF
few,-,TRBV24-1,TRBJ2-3,TGTGCCACCAGTGATCCACAGCTCTGGGCCCCAGGCACAGATACGCAGTATTTT,CATSDPQLWAPGTDTQYF
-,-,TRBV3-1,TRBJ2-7,TGTGCCAGCAGCCAATTCTCCTACGAGCAGTACTTC,CASSQFSYEQYF
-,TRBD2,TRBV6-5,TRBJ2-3,TGTGCCAGCAGTTACTCTAGTGCGGGAGGAGATACGCAGTATTTT,CASSYSSAGGDTQYF
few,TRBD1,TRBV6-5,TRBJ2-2,TGTGCCAGCAGTCCTGGGACAGGGACGGACGGGGAGCTGTTTTTT,CASSPGTGTDGELFF
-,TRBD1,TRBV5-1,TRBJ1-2,TGCGCCAGCAGCGGAGAGGGACAGAACTATGGCTACACCTTC,CASSGEGQNYGYTF
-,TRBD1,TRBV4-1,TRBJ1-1,TGCGCCAGCAGCCGCCCGGGACAGGGGATGAACACTGAAGCTTTCTTT,CASSRPGQGMNTEAFF
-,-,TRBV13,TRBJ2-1,TGTGCCAGCAGCTTAGGCCTCGGCCAGACGTTCTTC,CASSLGLGQTFF
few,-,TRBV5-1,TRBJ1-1,TGCGCCAGCAGCACCGAAGCAGGGAACACTGAAGCTTTCTTT,CASSTEAGNTEAFF
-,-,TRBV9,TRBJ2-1,TGTGCCAGCAGCGTAGCCAGGAGCAATGAGCAGTTCTTC,CASSVARSNEQFF
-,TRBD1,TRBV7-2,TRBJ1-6,TGTGCCAGCAGCTTAGCCCGGACAGGGGGGTTCCGAGGTTCACCCCTCCACTTT,CASSLARTGGFRGSPLHF
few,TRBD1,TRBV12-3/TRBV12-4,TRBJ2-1,TGTGCCAGCACCGACAGGGGGCTGAATGAGCAGTTCTTC,CASTDRGLNEQFF
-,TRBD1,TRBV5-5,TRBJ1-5,TGTGCCAGCAGCTACAAAGACAGGGGGCCCTATCAGCCCCAGCATTTT,CASSYKDRGPYQPQHF
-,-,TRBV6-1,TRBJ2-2,TGTGCCAGCGCCCTTAGCAGTTCCGGGGAGCTGTTTTTT,CASALSSSGELFF
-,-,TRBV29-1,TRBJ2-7,TGCAGCGTTGCCCAGGCCCTCTCCTACGAGCAGTACTTC,CSVAQALSYEQYF
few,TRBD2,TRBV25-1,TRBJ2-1,TGTGCCAGCAGTGGACGACTAGCGGGAGGGATCTCCTACAATGAGCAGTTCTTC,CASSGRLAGGISYNEQFF
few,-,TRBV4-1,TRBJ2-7,TGCGCCAGCAGCCAAGCTAGTCAGGGCTACGAGCAGTACTTC,CASSQASQGYEQYF
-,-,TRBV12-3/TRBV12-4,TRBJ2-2,TGTGCCAGCAGAGGCCGTGCGGAGCTGTTTTTT,CASRGRAELFF
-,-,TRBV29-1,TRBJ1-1,TGCAGCGTTGGGTGGGTTGCCCGGGGCACTGAAGCTTTCTTT,CSVGWVARGTEAFF
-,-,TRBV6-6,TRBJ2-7,TGTGCCAGCAGTTACTCTCCCCTGGATTGGCAGTACTTC,CASSYSPLDWQYF
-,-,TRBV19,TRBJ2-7,TGTGCCAGCGGGCCCCCCTACGAGCAGTACTTC,CASGPPYEQYF
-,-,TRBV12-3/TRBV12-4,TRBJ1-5,TGTGCCAGCAGTTCCGGGACACAGTATCAGCCCCAGCATTTT,CASSSGTQYQPQHF
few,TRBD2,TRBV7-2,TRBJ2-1,TGTGCCAGCAGCCTGACTAGCGGTGCTGACTCCTACAATGAGCAGTTCTTC,CASSLTSGADSYNEQFF
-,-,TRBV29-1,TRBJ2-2,TGCAGCGGATCCTCCGGGACGAACACCGGGGAGCTGTTTTTT,CSGSSGTNTGELFF
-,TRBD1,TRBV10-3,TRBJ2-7,TGTGCCATCAGTGAACTACAGGGGGACGAGCAGTACTTC,CAISELQGDEQYF
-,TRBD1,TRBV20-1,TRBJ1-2,TGCAGTGCTAGGGTTGACAGGGCGGTGGCCTATGGCTACACCTTC,CSARVDRAVAYGYTF
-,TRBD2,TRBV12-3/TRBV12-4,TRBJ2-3,TGTGCCAGCAGGCGACTAGCCGCTCGCACAGATACGCAGTATTTT,CASRRLAARTDTQYF
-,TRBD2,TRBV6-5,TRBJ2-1,TGTGCCAGCAGCGAGCGGGAGATCTACAATGAGCAGTTCTTC,CASSEREIYNEQFF
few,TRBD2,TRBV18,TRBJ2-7,TGTGCCAGCTCACCCAGACTAGCGGGAGGGGACGAGCAGTACTTC,CASSPRLAGGDEQYF
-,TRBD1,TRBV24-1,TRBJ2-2,TGTGCCACCAGCCCCGACAGGGGGCATAACGGGGAGCTGTTTTTT,CATSPDRGHNGELFF
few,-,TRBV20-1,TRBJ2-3,TGCAGTGCTAGACGCGGGATTATGGCAGATACGCAGTATTTT,CSARRGIMADTQYF
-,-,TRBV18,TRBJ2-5,TGTGCCAGCTCACCAGACTTGTCCGAGACCCAGTACTTC,CASSPDLSETQYF
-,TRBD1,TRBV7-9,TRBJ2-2,TGTGCCAGCAGCTTAGGGACAGGGAACCGGGAGCTGTTTTTT,CASSLGTGNRELFF
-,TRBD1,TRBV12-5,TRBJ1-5,TGTGCTAGTGGTTTGGGACGACAGGGGGCAGCGGAGCCCCAGCATTTT,CASGLGRQGAAEPQHF
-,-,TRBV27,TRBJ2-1,TGTGCCAGCAGTCAGACACCCCGGGGGAACAATGAGCAGTTCTTC,CASSQTPRGNNEQFF
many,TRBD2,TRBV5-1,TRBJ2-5,TGCGCCAGCAGCTCGGGACTAGCGGGGGACAACGGAAGGGAGACCCAGTACTTC,CASSSGLAGDNGRETQYF
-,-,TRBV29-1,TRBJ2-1,TGCAGCTCCCAGGAGTACAATGAGCAGTTCTTC,CSSQEYNEQFF
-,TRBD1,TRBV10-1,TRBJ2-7,TGCGCCAGCAGTGTCGGACAGGGGGACCTGAGCTCCTACGAGAAGTACTTC,CASSVGQGDLSSYEKYF
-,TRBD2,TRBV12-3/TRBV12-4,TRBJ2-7,TGTGCCAGCAGTTTAGCGGGAGGGCCTCGGGAGCAGTACTTC,CASSLAGGPREQYF
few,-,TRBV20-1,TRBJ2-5,TGCAGTGCTAGAGTAACTAACAAAGAGACCCAGTACTTC,CSARVTNKETQYF
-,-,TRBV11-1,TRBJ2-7,TGTGCCAGCAGCAGGAGGGGGGGCGAGCAGTACTTC,CASSRRGGEQYF
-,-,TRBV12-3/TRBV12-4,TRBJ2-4,TGTGCCAGCAGTTTAGACTGGGCTGGGGGAAACATTCAGTACTTC,CASSLDWAGGNIQYF
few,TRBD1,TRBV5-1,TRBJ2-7,TGCGCCAGCAGCTACGACAGGGAGAACTTCGAGCAGTACTTC,CASSYDRENFEQYF
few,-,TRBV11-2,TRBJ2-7,TGTGCCAGCAGCTTAAGAGACCTCGCCTACGAGCAGTACTTC,CASSLRDLAYEQYF
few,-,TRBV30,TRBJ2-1,TGTGCCTTACGAGCGGCAGCCCTCGATGGAGGGGAGCAGTTCTTC,CALRAAALDGGEQFF
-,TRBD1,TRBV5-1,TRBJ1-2,TGCGCCAGCGGCCAAGGGGGCTCGTCAGGGTCCTATGGCTACACCTTC,CASGQGGSSGSYGYTF
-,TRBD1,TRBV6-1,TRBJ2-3,TGTGCCAGCAGTGGATGGGCAGGGGGCGGCACAGATACGCAGTATTTT,CASSGWAGGGTDTQYF
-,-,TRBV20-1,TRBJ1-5,TGCAGTGCTAGAGCGGACGGGCCATCGCCCCAGCATTTT,CSARADGPSPQHF
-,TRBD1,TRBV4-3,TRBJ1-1,TGCGCCAGCAGCCAAGGACTGGACTACAGGACAGGGATAAAGAGGAACACTGAAGCTTTCTTT,CASSQGLDYRTGIKRNTEAFF
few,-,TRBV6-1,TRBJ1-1,TGTGCCAGCAGTGAAGAGGTGAACACTGAAGCTTTCTTT,CASSEEVNTEAFF
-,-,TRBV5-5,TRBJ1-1,TGTGCCAGCAGCATATTGGCCGGGAACACTGAAGCTTTCTTT,CASSILAGNTEAFF
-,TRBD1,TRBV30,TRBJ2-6,TGTGCCTGGAGTACTTGGGACAGCGAACTCAGCTCTGGGGCCAACGTCCTGACTTTC,CAWSTWDSELSSGANVLTF
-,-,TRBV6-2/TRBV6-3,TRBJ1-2,TGTGCCAGCAGTTACATGGGAGTGAGAGTCTATGGCTACACCTTC,CASSYMGVRVYGYTF